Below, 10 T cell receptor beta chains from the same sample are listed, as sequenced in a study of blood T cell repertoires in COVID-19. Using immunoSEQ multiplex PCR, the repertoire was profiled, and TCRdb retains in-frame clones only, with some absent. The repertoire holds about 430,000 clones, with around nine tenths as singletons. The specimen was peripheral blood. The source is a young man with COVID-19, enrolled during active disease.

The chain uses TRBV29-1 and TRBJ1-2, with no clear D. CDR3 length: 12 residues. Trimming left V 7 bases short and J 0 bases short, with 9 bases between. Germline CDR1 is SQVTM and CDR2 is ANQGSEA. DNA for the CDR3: TGCAGCGCTTTGGGAGCTAACTATGGCTACACCTTC. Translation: CSALGANYGYTF.

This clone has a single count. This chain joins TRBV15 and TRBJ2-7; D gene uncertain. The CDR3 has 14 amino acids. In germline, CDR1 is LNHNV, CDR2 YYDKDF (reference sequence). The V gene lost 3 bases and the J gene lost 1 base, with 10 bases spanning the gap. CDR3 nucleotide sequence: TGTGCCACCAGCAGGGCGACTGTTTCCTACGAGCAGTACTTC. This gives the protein CATSRATVSYEQYF.

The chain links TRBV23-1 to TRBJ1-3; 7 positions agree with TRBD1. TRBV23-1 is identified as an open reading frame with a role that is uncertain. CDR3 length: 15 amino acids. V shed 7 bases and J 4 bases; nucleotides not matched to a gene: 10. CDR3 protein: CASNLAGGGGNTIYF. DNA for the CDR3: TGCGCCAGCAACCTAGCCGGAGGGGGCGGAAACACCATATATTTT.

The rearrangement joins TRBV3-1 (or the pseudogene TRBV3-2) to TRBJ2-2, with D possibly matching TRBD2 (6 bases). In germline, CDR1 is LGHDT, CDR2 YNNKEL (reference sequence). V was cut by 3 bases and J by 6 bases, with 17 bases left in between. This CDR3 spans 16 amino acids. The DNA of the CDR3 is TGTGCCAGCAGCCAGTGGGGCGGGGTTCGTCCCGGGGAGCTGTTTTTT. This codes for CASSQWGGVRPGELFF.

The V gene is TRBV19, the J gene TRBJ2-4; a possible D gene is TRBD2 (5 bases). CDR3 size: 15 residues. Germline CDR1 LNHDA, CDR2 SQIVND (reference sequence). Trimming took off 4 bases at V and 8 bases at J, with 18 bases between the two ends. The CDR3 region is CASSTSFSVRDIQYF. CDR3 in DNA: TGTGCCAGTAGTACTAGCTTCTCGGTGAGGGACATTCAGTACTTC.

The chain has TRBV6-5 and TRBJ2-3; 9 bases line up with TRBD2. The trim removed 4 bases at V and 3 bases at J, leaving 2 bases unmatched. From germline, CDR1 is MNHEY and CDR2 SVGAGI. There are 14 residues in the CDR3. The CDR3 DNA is TGTGCCAGCAGTTTAGCGGGAGTGACAGATACGCAGTATTTT. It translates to CASSLAGVTDTQYF.

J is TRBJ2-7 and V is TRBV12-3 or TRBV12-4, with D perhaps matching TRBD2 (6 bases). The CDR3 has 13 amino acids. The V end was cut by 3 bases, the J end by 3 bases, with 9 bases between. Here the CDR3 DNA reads TGTGCCAGCAGTTTTGGGGGGATCTACGAGCAGTACTTC. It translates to CASSFGGIYEQYF.

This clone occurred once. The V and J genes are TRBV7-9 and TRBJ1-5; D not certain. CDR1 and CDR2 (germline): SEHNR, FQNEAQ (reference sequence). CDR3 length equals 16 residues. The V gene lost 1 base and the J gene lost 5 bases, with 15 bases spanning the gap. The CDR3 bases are TGTGCCAGCAGCTTAGGGTCGGGGAGGGCCGATCAGCCCCAGCATTTT. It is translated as CASSLGSGRADQPQHF.

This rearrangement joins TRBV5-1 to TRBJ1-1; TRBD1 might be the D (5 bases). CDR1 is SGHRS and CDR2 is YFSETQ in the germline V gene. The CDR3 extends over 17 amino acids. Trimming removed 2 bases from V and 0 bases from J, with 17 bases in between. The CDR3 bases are TGCGCCAGCAGCTTCAGGGTGCGGCAGAGGATGAACACTGAAGCTTTCTTT. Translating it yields CASSFRVRQRMNTEAFF.

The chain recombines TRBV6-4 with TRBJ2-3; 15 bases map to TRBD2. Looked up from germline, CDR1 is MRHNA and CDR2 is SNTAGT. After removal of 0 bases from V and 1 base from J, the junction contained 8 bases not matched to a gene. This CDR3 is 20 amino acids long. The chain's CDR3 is CASSDSWWTSGGARTDTQYF. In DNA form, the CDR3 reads TGTGCCAGCAGTGACTCGTGGTGGACTAGCGGGGGGGCCCGCACAGATACGCAGTATTTT.